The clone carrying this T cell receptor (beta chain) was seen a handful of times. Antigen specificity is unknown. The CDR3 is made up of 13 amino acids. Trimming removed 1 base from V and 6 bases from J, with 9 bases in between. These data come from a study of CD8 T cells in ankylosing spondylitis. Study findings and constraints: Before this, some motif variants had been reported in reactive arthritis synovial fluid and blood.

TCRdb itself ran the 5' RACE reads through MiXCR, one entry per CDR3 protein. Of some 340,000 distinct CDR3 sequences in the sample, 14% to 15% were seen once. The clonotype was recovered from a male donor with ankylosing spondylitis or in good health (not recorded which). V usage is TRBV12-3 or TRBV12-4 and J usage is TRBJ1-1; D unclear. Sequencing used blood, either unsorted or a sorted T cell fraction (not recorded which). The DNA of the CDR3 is TGTGCCAGCAGTTTAGGGGTGGGGTCTGAAGCTTTCTTT. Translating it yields CASSLGVGSEAFF.